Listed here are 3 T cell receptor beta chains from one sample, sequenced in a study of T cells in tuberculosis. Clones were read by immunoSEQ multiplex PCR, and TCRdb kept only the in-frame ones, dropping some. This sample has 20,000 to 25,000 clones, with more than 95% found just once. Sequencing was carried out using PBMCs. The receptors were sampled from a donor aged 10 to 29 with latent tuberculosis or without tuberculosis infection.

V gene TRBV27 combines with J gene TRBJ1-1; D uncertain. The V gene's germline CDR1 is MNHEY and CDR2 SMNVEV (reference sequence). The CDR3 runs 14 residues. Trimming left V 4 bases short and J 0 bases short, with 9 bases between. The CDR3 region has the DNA TGTGCCAGCAGTTCGGGATTAATGAACACTGAAGCTTTCTTT. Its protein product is CASSSGLMNTEAFF.

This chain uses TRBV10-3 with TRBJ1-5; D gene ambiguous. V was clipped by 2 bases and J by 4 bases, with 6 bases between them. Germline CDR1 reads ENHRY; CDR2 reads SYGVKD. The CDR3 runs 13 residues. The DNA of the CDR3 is TGTGCCATCAGTGAGGGAGGGAATCAGCCCCAGCATTTT. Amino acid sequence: CAISEGGNQPQHF.

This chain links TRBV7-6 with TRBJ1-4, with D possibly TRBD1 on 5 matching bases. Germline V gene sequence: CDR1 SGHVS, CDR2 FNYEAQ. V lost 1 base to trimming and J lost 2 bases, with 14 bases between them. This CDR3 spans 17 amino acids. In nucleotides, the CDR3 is TGTGCCAGCAGCTTAGGGGCCGGGGGTAGCACTAATGAAAAACTGTTTTTT. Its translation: CASSLGAGGSTNEKLFF.